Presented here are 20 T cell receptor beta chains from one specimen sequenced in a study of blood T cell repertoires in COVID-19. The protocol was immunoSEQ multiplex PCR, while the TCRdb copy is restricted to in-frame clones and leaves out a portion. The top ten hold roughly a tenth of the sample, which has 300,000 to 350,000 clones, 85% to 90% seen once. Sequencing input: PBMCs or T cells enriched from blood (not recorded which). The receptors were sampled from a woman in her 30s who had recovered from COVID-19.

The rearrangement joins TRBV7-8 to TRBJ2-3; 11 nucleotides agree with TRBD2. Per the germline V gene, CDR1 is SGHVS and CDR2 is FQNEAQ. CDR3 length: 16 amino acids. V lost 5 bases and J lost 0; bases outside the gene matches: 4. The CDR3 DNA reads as TGTGCCAGCAGCACCAGACTAGCGGGGAGCACAGATACGCAGTATTTT. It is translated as CASSTRLAGSTDTQYF.

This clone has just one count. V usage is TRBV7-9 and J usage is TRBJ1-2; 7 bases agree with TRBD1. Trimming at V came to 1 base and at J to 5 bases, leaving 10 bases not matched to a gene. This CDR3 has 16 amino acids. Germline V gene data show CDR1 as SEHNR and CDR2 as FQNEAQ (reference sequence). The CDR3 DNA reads TGTGCCAGCAGCTTAGTCCCATCAGGGGACAGATATGGCTACACCTTC. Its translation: CASSLVPSGDRYGYTF.

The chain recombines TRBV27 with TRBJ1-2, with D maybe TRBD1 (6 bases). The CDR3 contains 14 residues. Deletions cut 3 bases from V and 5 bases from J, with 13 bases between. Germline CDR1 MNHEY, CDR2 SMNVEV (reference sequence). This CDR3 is CASSFLDRRYGYTF. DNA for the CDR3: TGTGCCAGCAGTTTTCTCGACAGGAGGTATGGCTACACCTTC.

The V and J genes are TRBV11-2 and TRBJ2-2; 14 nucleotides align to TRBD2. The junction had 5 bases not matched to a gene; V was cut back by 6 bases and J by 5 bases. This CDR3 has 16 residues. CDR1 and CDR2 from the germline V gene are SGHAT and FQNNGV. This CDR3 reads CASSSGLAGETGELFF. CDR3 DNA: TGTGCCAGCAGTTCGGGACTAGCGGGAGAAACCGGGGAGCTGTTTTTT.

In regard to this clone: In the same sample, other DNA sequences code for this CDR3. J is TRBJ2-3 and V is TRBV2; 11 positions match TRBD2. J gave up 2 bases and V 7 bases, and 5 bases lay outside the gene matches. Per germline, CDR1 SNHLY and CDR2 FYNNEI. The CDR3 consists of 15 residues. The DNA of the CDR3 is TGTGCCAGCAACAGACTAGCGGGAAACACAGATACGCAGTATTTT. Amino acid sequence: CASNRLAGNTDTQYF. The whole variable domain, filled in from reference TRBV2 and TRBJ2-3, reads EPEVTQTPSHQVTQMGQEVILRCVPISNHLYFYWYRQILGQKVEFLVSFYNNEISEKSEIFDDQFSVERPDGSNFTLKIRSTKLEDSAMYFCASNRLAGNTDTQYFGPGTRLTVL.

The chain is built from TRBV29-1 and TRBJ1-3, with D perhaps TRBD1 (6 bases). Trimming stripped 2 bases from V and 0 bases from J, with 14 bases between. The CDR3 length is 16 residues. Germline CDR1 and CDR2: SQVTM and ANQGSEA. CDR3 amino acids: CSVEPYTGSSGNTIYF. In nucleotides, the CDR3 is TGCAGCGTTGAACCTTATACAGGGAGCTCTGGAAACACCATATATTTT.

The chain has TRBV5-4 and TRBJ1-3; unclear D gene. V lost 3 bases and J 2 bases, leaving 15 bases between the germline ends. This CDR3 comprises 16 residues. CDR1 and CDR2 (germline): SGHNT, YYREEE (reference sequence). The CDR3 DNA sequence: TGTGCCAGCAGCTCAAAGCCAGCGGGCGCTGGAAACACCATATATTTT. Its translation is CASSSKPAGAGNTIYF.

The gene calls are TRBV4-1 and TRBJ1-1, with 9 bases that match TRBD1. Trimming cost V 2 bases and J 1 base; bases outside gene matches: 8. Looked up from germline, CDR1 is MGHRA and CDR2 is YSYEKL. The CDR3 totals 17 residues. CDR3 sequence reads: CASSQQGTGRGNTEAFF. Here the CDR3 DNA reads TGCGCCAGCAGCCAACAAGGGACAGGGCGCGGGAACACTGAAGCTTTCTTT.

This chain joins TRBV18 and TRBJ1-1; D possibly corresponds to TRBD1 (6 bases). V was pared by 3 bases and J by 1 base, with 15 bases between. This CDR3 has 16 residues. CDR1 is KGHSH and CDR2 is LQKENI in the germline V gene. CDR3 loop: CASSPGTTGKNTEAFF. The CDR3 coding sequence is TGTGCCAGCTCACCTGGAACGACAGGAAAGAACACTGAAGCTTTCTTT.

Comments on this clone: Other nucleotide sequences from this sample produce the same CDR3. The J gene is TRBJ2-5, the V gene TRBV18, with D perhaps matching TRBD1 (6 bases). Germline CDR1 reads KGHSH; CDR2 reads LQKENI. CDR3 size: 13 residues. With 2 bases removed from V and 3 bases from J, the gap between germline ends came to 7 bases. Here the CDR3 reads CASSPNREETQYF. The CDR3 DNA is TGTGCCAGCTCACCAAACAGGGAAGAGACCCAGTACTTC.

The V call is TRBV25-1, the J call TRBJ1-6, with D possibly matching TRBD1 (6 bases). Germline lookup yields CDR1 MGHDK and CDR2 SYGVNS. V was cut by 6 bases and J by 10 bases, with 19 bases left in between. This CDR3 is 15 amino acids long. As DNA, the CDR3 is TGTGCCAGCAGCGGGACTAACAGGGAAGGCTCACCCCTCCACTTT. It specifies CASSGTNREGSPLHF.

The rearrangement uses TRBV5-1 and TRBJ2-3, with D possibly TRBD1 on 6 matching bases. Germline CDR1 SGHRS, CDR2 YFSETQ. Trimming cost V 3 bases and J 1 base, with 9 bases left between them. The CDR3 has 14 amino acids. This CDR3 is CASSSGHRTDTQYF. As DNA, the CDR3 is TGCGCCAGCAGCTCGGGACACCGCACAGATACGCAGTATTTT.

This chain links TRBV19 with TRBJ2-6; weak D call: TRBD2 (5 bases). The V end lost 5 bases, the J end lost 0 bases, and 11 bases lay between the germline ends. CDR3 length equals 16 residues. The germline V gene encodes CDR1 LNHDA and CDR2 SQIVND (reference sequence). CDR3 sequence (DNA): TGTGCCAGTAGTTGGAGAGGGAGCTCTGGGGCCAACGTCCTGACTTTC. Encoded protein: CASSWRGSSGANVLTF.

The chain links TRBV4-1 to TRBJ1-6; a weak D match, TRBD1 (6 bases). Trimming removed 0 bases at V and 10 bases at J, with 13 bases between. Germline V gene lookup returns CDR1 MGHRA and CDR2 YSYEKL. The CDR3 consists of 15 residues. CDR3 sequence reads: CASSQDRGYGSPLHF. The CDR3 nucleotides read TGCGCCAGCAGCCAAGACAGGGGTTACGGGTCACCCCTCCACTTT.

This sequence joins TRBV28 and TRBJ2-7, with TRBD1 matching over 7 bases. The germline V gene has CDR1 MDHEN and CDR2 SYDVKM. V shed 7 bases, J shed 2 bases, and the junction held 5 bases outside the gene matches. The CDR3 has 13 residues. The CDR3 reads CASTNRGAYEQYF. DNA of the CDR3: TGTGCCAGCACCAACAGGGGAGCCTACGAGCAGTACTTC.

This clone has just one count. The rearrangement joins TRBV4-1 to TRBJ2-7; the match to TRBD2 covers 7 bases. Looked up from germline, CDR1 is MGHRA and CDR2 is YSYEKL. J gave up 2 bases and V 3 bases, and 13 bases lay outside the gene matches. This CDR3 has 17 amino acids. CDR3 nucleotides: TGCGCCAGCAGCCACCTCATTTCTAGCGGAGGGACCTACGAGCAGTACTTC. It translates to CASSHLISSGGTYEQYF.

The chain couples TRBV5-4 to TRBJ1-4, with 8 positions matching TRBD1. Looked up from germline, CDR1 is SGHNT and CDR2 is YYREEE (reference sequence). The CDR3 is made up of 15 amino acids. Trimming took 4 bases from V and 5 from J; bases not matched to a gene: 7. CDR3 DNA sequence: TGTGCCAGCAGCGGTACAGGGGGAAACAATGAAAAACTGTTTTTT. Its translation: CASSGTGGNNEKLFF.

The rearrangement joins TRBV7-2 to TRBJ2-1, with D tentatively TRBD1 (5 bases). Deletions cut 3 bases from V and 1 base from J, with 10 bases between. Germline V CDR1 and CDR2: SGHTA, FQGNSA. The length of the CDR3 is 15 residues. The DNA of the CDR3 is TGTGCCAGCAGCTTGGGGCAGAGATCCTACAATGAGCAGTTCTTC. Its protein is CASSLGQRSYNEQFF.

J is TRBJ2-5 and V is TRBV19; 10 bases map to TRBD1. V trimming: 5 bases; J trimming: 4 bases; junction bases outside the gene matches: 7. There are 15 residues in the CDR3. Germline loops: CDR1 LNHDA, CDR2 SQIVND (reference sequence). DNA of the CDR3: TGTGCCAGTAGTGGCCCGGGACAGGGGATAGAGACCCAGTACTTC. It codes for CASSGPGQGIETQYF.

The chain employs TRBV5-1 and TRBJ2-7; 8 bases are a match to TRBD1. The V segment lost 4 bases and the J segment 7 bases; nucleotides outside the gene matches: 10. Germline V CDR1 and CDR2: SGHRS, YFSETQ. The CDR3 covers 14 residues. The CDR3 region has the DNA TGCGCCAGCAGCCCGGGACAGGACCCGAGGGAGCAGTACTTC. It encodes CASSPGQDPREQYF.